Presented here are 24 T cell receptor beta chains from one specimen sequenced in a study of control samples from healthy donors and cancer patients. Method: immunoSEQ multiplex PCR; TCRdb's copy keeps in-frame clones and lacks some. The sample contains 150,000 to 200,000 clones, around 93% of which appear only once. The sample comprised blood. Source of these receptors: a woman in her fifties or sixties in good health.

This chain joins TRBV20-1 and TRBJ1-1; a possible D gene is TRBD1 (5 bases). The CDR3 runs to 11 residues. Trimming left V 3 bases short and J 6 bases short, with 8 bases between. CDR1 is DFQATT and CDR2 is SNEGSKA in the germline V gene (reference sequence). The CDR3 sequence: CSARGQSEAFF. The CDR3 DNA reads TGCAGTGCTAGGGGGCAGTCTGAAGCTTTCTTT.

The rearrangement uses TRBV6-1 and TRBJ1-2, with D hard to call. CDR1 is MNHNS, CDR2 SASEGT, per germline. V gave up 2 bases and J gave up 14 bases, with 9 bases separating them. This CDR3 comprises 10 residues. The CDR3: CASSERAITF. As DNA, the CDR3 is TGTGCCAGCAGTGAAAGGGCGATAACCTTC.

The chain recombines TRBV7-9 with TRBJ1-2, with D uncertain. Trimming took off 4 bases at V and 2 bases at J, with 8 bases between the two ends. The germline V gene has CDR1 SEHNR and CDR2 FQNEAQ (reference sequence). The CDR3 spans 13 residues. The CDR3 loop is CASSSNANYGYTF. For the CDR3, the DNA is TGTGCCAGCAGCTCCAACGCAAACTATGGCTACACCTTC.

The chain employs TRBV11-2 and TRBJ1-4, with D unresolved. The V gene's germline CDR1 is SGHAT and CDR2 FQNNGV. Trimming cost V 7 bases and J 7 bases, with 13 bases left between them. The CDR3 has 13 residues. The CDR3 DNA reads TGTGCCAGCACAGCCCTCCGGGGTGAAAAACTGTTTTTT. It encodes CASTALRGEKLFF.

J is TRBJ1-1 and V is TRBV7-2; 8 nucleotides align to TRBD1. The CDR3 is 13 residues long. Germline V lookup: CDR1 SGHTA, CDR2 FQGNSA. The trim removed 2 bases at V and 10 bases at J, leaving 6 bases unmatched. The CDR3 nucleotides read TGTGCCAGCAGCTTAACCGGACAGGGTCGAGCTTTCTTT. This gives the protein CASSLTGQGRAFF.

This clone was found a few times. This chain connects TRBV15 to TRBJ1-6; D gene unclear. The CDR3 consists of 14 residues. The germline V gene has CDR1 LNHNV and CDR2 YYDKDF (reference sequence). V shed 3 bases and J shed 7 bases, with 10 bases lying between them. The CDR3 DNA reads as TGTGCCACCAGCAGTCCAGGTTCCAATTCACCCCTCCACTTT. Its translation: CATSSPGSNSPLHF.

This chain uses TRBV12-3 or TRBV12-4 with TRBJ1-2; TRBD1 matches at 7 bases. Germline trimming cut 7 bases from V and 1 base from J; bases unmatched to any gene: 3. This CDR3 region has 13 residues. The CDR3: CASKGQSNYGYTF. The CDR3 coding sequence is TGTGCCAGCAAGGGACAGAGTAACTATGGCTACACCTTC.

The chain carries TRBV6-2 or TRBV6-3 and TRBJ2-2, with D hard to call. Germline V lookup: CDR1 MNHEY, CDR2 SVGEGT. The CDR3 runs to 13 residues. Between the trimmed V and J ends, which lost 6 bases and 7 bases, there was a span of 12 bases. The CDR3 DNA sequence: TGTGCCAGCAGCCCCTCCCGCGTCGGGGAGCTGTTTTTT. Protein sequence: CASSPSRVGELFF.

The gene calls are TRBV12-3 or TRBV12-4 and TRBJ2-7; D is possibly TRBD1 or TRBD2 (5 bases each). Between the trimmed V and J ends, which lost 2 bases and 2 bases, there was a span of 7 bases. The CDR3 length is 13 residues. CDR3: CASSLQGAYEQYF. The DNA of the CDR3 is TGTGCCAGCAGTTTACAGGGAGCCTACGAGCAGTACTTC.

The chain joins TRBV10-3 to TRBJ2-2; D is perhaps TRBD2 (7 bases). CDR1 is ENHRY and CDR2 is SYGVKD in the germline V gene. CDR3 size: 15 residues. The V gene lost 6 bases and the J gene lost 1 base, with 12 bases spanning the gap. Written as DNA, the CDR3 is TGTGCCATCAGGTCCGGGGGGCGGAACACCGGGGAGCTGTTTTTT. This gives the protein CAIRSGGRNTGELFF.

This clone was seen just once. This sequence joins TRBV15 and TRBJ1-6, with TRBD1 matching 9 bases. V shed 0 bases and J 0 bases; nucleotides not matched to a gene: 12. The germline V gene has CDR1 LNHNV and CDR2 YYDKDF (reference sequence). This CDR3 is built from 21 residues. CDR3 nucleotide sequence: TGTGCCACCAGCAGAGATGCCGGGGGACAGGGTATCGGCTCCTATAATTCACCCCTCCACTTT. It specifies CATSRDAGGQGIGSYNSPLHF.

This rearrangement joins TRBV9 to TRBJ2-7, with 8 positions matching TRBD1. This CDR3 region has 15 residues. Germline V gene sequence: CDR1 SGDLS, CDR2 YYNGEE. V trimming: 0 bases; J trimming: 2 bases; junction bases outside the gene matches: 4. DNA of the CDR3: TGTGCCAGCAGCGTAGGACAGGGGACAACCTACGAGCAGTACTTC. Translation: CASSVGQGTTYEQYF.

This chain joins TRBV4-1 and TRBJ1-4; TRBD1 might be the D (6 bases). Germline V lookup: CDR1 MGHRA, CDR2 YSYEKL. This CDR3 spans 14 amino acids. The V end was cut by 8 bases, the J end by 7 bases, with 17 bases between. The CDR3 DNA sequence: TGCGCCAGCGGACAACAGGGAAGCCGTGAAAAACTGTTTTTT. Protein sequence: CASGQQGSREKLFF.

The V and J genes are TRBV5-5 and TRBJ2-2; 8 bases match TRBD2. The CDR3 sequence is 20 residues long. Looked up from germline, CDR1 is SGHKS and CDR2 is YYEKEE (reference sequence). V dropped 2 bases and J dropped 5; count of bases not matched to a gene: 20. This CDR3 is CASSFPRATSVMLDTGELFF. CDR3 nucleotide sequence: TGTGCCAGCAGCTTCCCACGGGCGACTAGCGTGATGTTGGATACCGGGGAGCTGTTTTTT. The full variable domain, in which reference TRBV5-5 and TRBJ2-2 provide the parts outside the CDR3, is DAGVTQSPTHLIKTRGQQVTLRCSPISGHKSVSWYQQVLGQGPQFIFQYYEKEERGRGNFPDRFSARQFPNYSSELNVNALLLGDSALYLCASSFPRATSVMLDTGELFFGEGSRLTVL.

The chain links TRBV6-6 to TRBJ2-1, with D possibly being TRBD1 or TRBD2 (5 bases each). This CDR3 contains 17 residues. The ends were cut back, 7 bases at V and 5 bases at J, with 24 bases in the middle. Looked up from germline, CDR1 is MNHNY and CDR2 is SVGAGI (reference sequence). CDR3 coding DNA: TGTGCCAGCAATCGAAAGTTCCCCGGGACGGAAAACAATGAGCAGTTCTTC. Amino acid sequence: CASNRKFPGTENNEQFF.

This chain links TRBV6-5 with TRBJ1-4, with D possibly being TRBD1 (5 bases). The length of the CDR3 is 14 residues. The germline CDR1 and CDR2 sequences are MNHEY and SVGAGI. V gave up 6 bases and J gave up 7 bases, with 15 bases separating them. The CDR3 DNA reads TGTGCCAGCAGCCCGGGTCAGGGAACTGAAAAACTGTTTTTT. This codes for CASSPGQGTEKLFF.

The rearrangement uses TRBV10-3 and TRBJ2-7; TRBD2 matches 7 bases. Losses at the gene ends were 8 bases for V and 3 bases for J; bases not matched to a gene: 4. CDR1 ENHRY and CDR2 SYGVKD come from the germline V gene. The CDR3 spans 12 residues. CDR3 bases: TGTGCCATCGGCGGGGGAAGCTACGAGCAGTACTTC. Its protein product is CAIGGGSYEQYF.

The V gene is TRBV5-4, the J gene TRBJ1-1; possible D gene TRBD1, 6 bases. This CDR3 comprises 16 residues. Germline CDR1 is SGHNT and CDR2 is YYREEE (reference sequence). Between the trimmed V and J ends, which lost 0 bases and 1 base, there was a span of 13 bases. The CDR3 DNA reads TGTGCCAGCAGCTTGGTTGGCGGGGGCGCGAACACTGAAGCTTTCTTT. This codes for CASSLVGGGANTEAFF.

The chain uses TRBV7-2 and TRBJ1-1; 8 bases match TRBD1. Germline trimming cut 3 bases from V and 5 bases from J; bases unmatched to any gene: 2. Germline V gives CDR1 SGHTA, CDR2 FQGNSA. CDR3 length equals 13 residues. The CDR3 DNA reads TGTGCCAGCAGCTTGCAGGGGGCTACTGAAGCTTTCTTT. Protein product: CASSLQGATEAFF.

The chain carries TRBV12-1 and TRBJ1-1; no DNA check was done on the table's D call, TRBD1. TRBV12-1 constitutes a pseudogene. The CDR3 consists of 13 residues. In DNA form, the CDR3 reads TGTGCCAGCAGCCCGGGGACAGAAACTGAAGCTTTCTTT. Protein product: CASSPGTETEAFF.

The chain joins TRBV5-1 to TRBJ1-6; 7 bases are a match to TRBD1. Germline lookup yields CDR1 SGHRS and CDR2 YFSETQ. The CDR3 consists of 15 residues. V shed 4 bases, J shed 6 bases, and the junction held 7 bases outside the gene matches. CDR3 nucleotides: TGCGCCAGCAGCGTGCAGGGGGTTGTTAATTCACCCCTCCACTTT. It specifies CASSVQGVVNSPLHF.

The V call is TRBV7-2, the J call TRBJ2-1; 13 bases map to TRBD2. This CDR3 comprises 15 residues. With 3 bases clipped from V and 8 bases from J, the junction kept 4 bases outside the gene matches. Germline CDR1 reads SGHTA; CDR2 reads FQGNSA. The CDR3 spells CASSLRLAGGYEQFF. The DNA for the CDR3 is TGTGCCAGCAGCTTGAGACTAGCGGGGGGCTATGAGCAGTTCTTC.

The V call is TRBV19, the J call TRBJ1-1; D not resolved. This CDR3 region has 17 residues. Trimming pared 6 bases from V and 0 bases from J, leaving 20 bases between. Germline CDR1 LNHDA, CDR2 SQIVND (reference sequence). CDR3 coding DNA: TGTGCCAGTAGCCCCGGTGGAGGATTGGAAATGAACACTGAAGCTTTCTTT. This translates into CASSPGGGLEMNTEAFF.

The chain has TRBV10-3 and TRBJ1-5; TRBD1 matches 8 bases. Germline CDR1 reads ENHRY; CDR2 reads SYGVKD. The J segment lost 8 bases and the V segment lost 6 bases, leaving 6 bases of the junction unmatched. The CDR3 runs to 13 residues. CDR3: CAIRAGGGEPQHF. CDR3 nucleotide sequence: TGTGCCATCAGGGCAGGGGGCGGCGAGCCCCAGCATTTT.